This TCR beta chain emerged from a study of blood T cell repertoires in COVID-19. Study-level background: PBMCs, B-cell-depleted T cells, or T cells were the source of the cDNA or gDNA that made up the material.

Trimming cost V 8 bases and J 3 bases, with 10 bases left between them. Per germline, CDR1 MNHEY and CDR2 SVGAGI. The CDR3 loop spans 12 amino acids. As originally analysed: Reference gene primer amplification gave nucleated cell count estimates. Method: immunoSEQ multiplex PCR; TCRdb's copy keeps in-frame clones and lacks some. The V and J calls and clone size come from that table; D and trimming were worked out from the DNA. The sample shows 250,000 to 300,000 clones, roughly 84% of them seen only once. Enrolled through a virtual design, the participants were between about 18 and 100 years of age and came from 24 US areas. Participant reports of clinical history set cohort assignment.

V gene TRBV6-5 combines with J gene TRBJ1-1; D not certain. The sequencing input was PBMCs or T cells enriched from blood (not recorded which). The sequence derives from a woman aged 50 to 65 who had been exposed to COVID-19. CDR3 DNA: TGTGCCAGCGGGCGGGAGTACACTGAAGCTTTCTTT. Translation gives CASGREYTEAFF.